This T cell receptor beta chain came from a study of CD8+ T cells in alopecia areata. Study-wide results and limits: Against the mouse data, patients shared TCRs less clearly, possibly for HLA reasons. Lesional scalp, especially alopecia totalis/universalis, showed higher clonality than normal scalp. Numerous clones, expanded in lesions, remained in scalp and blood during tofacitinib.

This clone was seen more than once but under ten times. The antigen is unknown. The authors extracted RNA and reverse transcribed it into cDNA as the sequencing template. The data were produced by immunoSEQ multiplex PCR, yet TCRdb's version contains in-frame clones alone and is incomplete. The sample contains approximately 180,000 clones, 53% of which appear only once. Noted treatment: oral pan-JAK inhibitor, 5-10 mg twice daily. Peripheral blood, together with lesional scalp punch biopsies, was collected from alopecia areata patients. V gave up 2 bases and J gave up 6 bases, with 1 base separating them. The CDR3 has 11 residues. From germline, CDR1 is SGHTA and CDR2 FQGNSA.

The rearrangement uses TRBV7-2 and TRBJ2-2; D gene uncertain. The material sequenced was CD8+ T cells sorted from blood, taken at week 24, from a patient treated with tofacitinib. The sequence came from a human donor with alopecia areata. The CDR3: CASSLSGELFF. CDR3 in DNA: TGTGCCAGCAGCTTATCCGGGGAGCTGTTTTTT.